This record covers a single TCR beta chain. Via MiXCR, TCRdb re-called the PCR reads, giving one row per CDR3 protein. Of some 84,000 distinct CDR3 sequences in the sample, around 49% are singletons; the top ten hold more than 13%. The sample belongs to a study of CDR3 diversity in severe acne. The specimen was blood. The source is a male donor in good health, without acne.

The CDR3 sequence: CATSSLVSSLNTGELFF. As DNA, the CDR3 is TGTGCCACCAGCAGCTTGGTCTCCTCTCTAAACACCGGGGAGCTGTTTTTT. The chain employs TRBV15 and TRBJ2-2, with D hard to call. CDR3 length: 17 residues. From germline, CDR1 is LNHNV and CDR2 YYDKDF (reference sequence). The V and J ends lost 3 bases and 2 bases respectively, with 16 bases between them.